These T cell receptor beta chains were read from a single sample in a study of blood T cells in healthy people across ages. TCRdb fed the 5' RACE reads into MiXCR, producing one record per CDR3 protein. The sample carries 380,000 or so distinct CDR3 sequences, 45% to 65% recorded once. Source material: blood. Receptors originate from a man in his 60s in good health. Both conserved end residues are part of each CDR3. The D gene is left open where the match is weak. Expanded clones are given a class, and other clones once, few, many or no size at all.

TRBV5-1,once,TRBJ2-5,-,CASSLGGIEQYF,TGCGCCAGCAGCTTGGGAGGGATTGAGCAGTACTTC
TRBV7-8,few,TRBJ2-5,TRBD2,CASSPLAVSYNEQYF,TGTGCCAGCAGCCCGCTAGCGGTCTCCTACAATGAGCAGTACTTC
TRBV7-2,once,TRBJ2-3,TRBD2,CASRAGTIFTDTQYF,TGTGCCAGCAGGGCCGGGACTATTTTCACAGATACGCAGTATTTT
TRBV25-1,-,TRBJ2-7,TRBD1,CASSETAGGRYEQYF,TGTGCCAGCAGTGAAACGGCAGGGGGCAGGTACGAGCAGTACTTC
TRBV7-9,-,TRBJ1-4,-,CASSPQRAELEKLFF,TGTGCCAGCAGCCCTCAAAGGGCCGAGCTTGAAAAACTGTTTTTT
TRBV7-2,-,TRBJ1-6,-,CASSPVGAPAFSPLHF,TGTGCCAGCAGCCCTGTAGGGGCCCCAGCGTTTTCACCCCTCCACTTT
TRBV13,once,TRBJ1-2,-,CASSLLGQRSVYGYTF,TGTGCCAGCAGCTTACTTGGACAGAGGTCTGTCTATGGCTACACCTTC
TRBV30,-,TRBJ2-7,-,CAWSYRAYEQYF,TGTGCCTGGAGCTACAGGGCCTACGAGCAGTACTTC
TRBV7-2,-,TRBJ1-1,TRBD1,CASSLYSQGAGTEAFF,TGTGCCAGCAGCCTATATTCACAGGGGGCAGGGACTGAAGCTTTCTTT
TRBV3-1,-,TRBJ2-7,-,CASSFGPQGEQYF,TGTGCCAGCAGCTTCGGGCCACAAGGCGAGCAGTACTTC
TRBV7-9,-,TRBJ1-4,-,CASSLAAAGANEKLFF,TGTGCCAGCAGCTTAGCCGCGGCAGGGGCAAATGAAAAACTGTTTTTT
TRBV6-5,-,TRBJ2-7,TRBD1,CASSYSFTGVYEQYF,TGTGCCAGCAGTTACTCGTTTACAGGGGTCTACGAGCAGTACTTC
TRBV7-9,few,TRBJ1-6,TRBD1,CATDRGNSPLHF,TGTGCCACAGACAGGGGGAATTCACCCCTCCACTTT
TRBV25-1,-,TRBJ1-4,-,CASSPRDHLNEKLFF,TGTGCCAGCAGTCCTAGGGACCATTTGAATGAAAAACTGTTTTTT
TRBV6-2/TRBV6-3,-,TRBJ2-3,-,CASSSPLGTQYF,TGTGCCAGCAGTTCTCCCCTCGGTACGCAGTATTTT
TRBV6-5,few,TRBJ1-1,-,CASTPDPGMGAFF,TGTGCCAGCACCCCGGATCCGGGAATGGGGGCTTTCTTT
TRBV3-1,few,TRBJ2-7,-,CASSQDWGYEQYF,TGTGCCAGCAGCCAAGATTGGGGATACGAGCAGTACTTC
TRBV5-1,-,TRBJ2-1,TRBD1,CASSEGQGYNEQFF,TGCGCCAGCAGCGAGGGACAGGGGTACAATGAGCAGTTCTTC
TRBV15,many,TRBJ2-5,TRBD2,CATSRDRGAQYF,TGTGCCACCAGCAGAGATCGGGGGGCCCAGTACTTC
TRBV2,few,TRBJ2-6,-,CASSEFPGAGANVLTF,TGTGCCAGCAGTGAATTCCCCGGGGCTGGGGCCAACGTCCTGACTTTC
TRBV7-9,-,TRBJ2-3,-,CASSSRPDSDTQYF,TGTGCCAGCAGCTCCCGACCGGACTCAGATACGCAGTATTTT
TRBV30,many,TRBJ2-1,-,CAWSKGGAYNEQFF,TGTGCCTGGAGTAAGGGGGGGGCCTACAATGAGCAGTTCTTC
TRBV29-1,-,TRBJ2-5,TRBD1,CSVEGSLDRGHEQYF,TGCAGCGTTGAAGGGTCTCTGGACAGGGGGCATGAGCAGTACTTC
TRBV6-5,-,TRBJ1-1,-,CASKLGGGFRTEAFF,TGTGCCAGTAAACTTGGGGGGGGGTTTCGCACTGAAGCTTTCTTT